The clone carrying this TCR beta chain was detected many times. What it binds is unknown. The sample is drawn from a study of HIV-infected patients and healthy controls. The germline gives CDR1 SEHNR, CDR2 FQNEAQ (reference sequence). J lost 2 bases, V lost 3 bases, and 1 base had no gene match. CDR3 size: 14 residues. Alpha and beta constant-region primers primed reverse transcription of around 550 ng RNA. Separate chain-specific third strand synthesis with multiplexing indices produced the alpha and beta libraries. Ligation attached cDNA to a 5' RACE adapter that carried a random hexamer and SP2 site. TCRdb re-called the 5' RACE reads with MiXCR, one entry per CDR3 protein. Among about 19,000 distinct CDR3 sequences listed, roughly 8.9% were seen once. No cell fractionation was done, so the repertoire covers all unsorted peripheral blood T cells. Control samples came from roughly ten uninfected healthy donors, four of them resampled after 2 to 4 months.

Study findings and constraints: Size-matching overweighted rare events from HIV-infected data when comparing patients with controls. Donor HLA types were not determined in the study.

The chain is built from TRBV7-9 and TRBJ2-3; 8 bases fit TRBD2. The sequencing sample was made of blood. This TCR came from an adult in good health. The CDR3: CASSFSGATDTQYF. The CDR3 DNA is TGTGCCAGCAGCTTTAGCGGGGCCACAGATACGCAGTATTTT.